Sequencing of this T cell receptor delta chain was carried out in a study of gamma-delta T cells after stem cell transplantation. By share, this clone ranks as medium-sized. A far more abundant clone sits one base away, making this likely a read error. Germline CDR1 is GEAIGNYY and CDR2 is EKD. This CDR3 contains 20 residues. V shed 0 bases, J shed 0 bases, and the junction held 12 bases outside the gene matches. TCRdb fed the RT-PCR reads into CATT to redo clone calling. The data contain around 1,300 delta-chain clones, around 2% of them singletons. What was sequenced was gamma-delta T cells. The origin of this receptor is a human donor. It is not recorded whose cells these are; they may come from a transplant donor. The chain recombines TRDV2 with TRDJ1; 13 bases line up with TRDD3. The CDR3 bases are TGTGCCTGTGACACCGTACTGGGGGATACGCAAAATCACCACACCGATAAACTCATCTTT. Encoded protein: CACDTVLGDTQNHHTDKLIF.